The 30 T cell receptor beta chains listed next were all sequenced from one sample in a study of OX40 agonist ivuxolimab in advanced cancers. The assay was immunoSEQ multiplex PCR, and TCRdb's table has in-frame clones only and misses some. In the table there are about 55,000 clones, roughly 86% of which are singletons. This specimen was CD4+ or CD8+ T cells sorted from blood, taken in a trial of the OX40 agonist ivuxolimab. These TCRs come from an adult with an advanced solid tumor such as melanoma, head and neck, liver or kidney cancer.

This chain uses TRBV7-2 with TRBJ1-6; D is ambiguous. This CDR3 spans 16 amino acids. Germline V gene lookup returns CDR1 SGHTA and CDR2 FQGNSA. V lost 0 bases to trimming and J lost 7 bases, with 13 bases between them. CDR3 DNA sequence: TGTGCCAGCAGCTTAGCTTCCGGGAAGGAAAATTCACCCCTCCACTTT. It yields the protein CASSLASGKENSPLHF.

This chain joins TRBV19 and TRBJ1-1, with TRBD1 matching 8 bases. V was pared by 1 base and J by 7 bases, with 8 bases of the junction left unmatched. In germline, CDR1 is LNHDA, CDR2 SQIVND (reference sequence). The CDR3 contains 15 residues. The CDR3 protein is CASSIGTGSVSEAFF. Here the CDR3 DNA reads TGTGCCAGTAGTATAGGGACAGGGTCGGTTAGTGAAGCTTTCTTT. Full variable domain (remainder filled in from reference TRBV19 and TRBJ1-1): DGGITQSPKYLFRKEGQNVTLSCEQNLNHDAMYWYRQDPGQGLRLIYYSQIVNDFQKGDIAEGYSVSREKKESFPLTVTSAQKNPTAFYLCASSIGTGSVSEAFFGQGTRLTVV.

The chain carries TRBV5-6 and TRBJ2-7; tentatively, D is TRBD1 (6 bases). Trimming removed 2 bases from V and 4 bases from J, with 7 bases in between. The CDR3 sequence is 12 residues long. Germline lookup yields CDR1 SGHDT and CDR2 YYEEEE. CDR3 coding DNA: TGTGCCAGCAGCTTCCAGGGGTACGAGCAGTACTTC. This sequence encodes CASSFQGYEQYF.

The chain uses TRBV29-1 and TRBJ1-1; D remains unclear. The V end lost 4 bases, the J end lost 7 bases, and 19 bases lay between the germline ends. From germline, CDR1 is SQVTM and CDR2 ANQGSEA. The CDR3 is made up of 14 amino acids. CDR3 amino acids: CSVVRPHFPLEAFF. For the CDR3, the DNA is TGCAGCGTTGTCCGTCCACACTTCCCCCTTGAAGCTTTCTTT. Supplemented by reference TRBV29-1 and TRBJ1-1, the full variable domain reads SAVISQKPSRDICQRGTSLTIQCQVDSQVTMMFWYRQQPGQSLTLIATANQGSEATYESGFVIDKFPISRPNLTFSTLTVSNMSPEDSSIYLCSVVRPHFPLEAFFGQGTRLTVV.

J is TRBJ1-3 and V is TRBV19; D gene unclear. Germline assignment: CDR1 LNHDA and CDR2 SQIVND (reference sequence). The ends were cut back, 7 bases at V and 0 bases at J, with 16 bases in the middle. The CDR3 consists of 16 residues. CDR3 region: CASIHRDRASGNTIYF. The CDR3 DNA follows: TGTGCCAGTATTCATAGAGACCGGGCCTCTGGAAACACCATATATTTT.

The table lists this clone with a count of one. CDR3 loop: CASSVARTGGLETQYF. In nucleotides, the CDR3 is TGTGCCAGCAGCGTAGCCCGGACAGGGGGTTTAGAGACCCAGTACTTC. This chain connects TRBV9 to TRBJ2-5; 10 bases fit TRBD1. Germline trimming cut 0 bases from V and 4 bases from J; bases unmatched to any gene: 6. Looked up from germline, CDR1 is SGDLS and CDR2 is YYNGEE. The length of the CDR3 is 16 residues.

The chain joins TRBV27 to TRBJ2-7, with D tentatively TRBD1 or TRBD2 (6 bases each). Trimming pared 6 bases from V and 4 bases from J, leaving 13 bases between. The germline V gene has CDR1 MNHEY and CDR2 SMNVEV (reference sequence). This CDR3 has 13 residues. DNA of the CDR3: TGTGCCAGCAGCCCGGGGGCGGGATACGAGCAGTACTTC. It codes for CASSPGAGYEQYF.

The rearrangement joins TRBV29-1 to TRBJ1-1; D is perhaps TRBD1 (6 bases). Germline assignment: CDR1 SQVTM and CDR2 ANQGSEA. V was shortened by 3 bases and J by 4 bases, with 18 bases between the two germline ends. The length of the CDR3 is 15 residues. CDR3 sequence (DNA): TGCAGCGTTGACCCACGGGGGCGCTCCGCCACTGAAGCTTTCTTT. Encoded protein: CSVDPRGRSATEAFF. The variable domain in full, with the rest retrieved from reference TRBV29-1 and TRBJ1-1, is SAVISQKPSRDICQRGTSLTIQCQVDSQVTMMFWYRQQPGQSLTLIATANQGSEATYESGFVIDKFPISRPNLTFSTLTVSNMSPEDSSIYLCSVDPRGRSATEAFFGQGTRLTVV.

The rearrangement joins TRBV19 to TRBJ2-7; weak D call: TRBD1 (6 bases). Germline CDR1 LNHDA, CDR2 SQIVND (reference sequence). V was shortened by 9 bases and J by 0 bases, with 9 bases between the two germline ends. The CDR3 runs 12 residues. The CDR3 DNA follows: TGTGCCAGCCGGGACACCTCCTACGAGCAGTACTTC. This encodes CASRDTSYEQYF.

This chain connects TRBV27 to TRBJ2-1; D ambiguous. This CDR3 comprises 16 residues. Per the germline V gene, CDR1 is MNHEY and CDR2 is SMNVEV (reference sequence). V lost 0 bases and J 4 bases, leaving 13 bases between the germline ends. This CDR3 reads CASSLSLTRKYNEQFF. DNA of the CDR3: TGTGCCAGCAGTTTATCCCTCACTCGGAAATACAATGAGCAGTTCTTC.

This rearrangement joins TRBV6-4 to TRBJ2-6, with D uncertain. V lost 2 bases, J lost 2 bases, and 10 bases lay in between. Germline CDR1 is MRHNA and CDR2 is SNTAGT. CDR3 length equals 16 residues. The CDR3 region has the DNA TGTGCCAGCAGTGACGAGAATCTGCCTGGGGCCAACGTCCTGACTTTC. Its translation: CASSDENLPGANVLTF.

This clone rates as large (0.1 to 1%). V usage is TRBV6-4 and J usage is TRBJ1-1; possibly TRBD1 for D (5 bases). CDR1 and CDR2 from the germline V gene are MRHNA and SNTAGT. V was trimmed by 5 bases and J by 5 bases, leaving 15 bases between them. The CDR3 is made up of 14 amino acids. The DNA of the CDR3 is TGTGCCAGCAGTCCGGGGCAGGGAGTAACTGAAGCTTTCTTT. This sequence encodes CASSPGQGVTEAFF.

The chain employs TRBV5-1 and TRBJ2-3; unclear D gene. The CDR3 spans 13 residues. Germline assignment: CDR1 SGHRS and CDR2 YFSETQ. Trimming took off 4 bases at V and 1 base at J, with 7 bases between the two ends. The CDR3 DNA reads as TGCGCCAGCAGCATTTGGGGCACAGATACGCAGTATTTT. It encodes CASSIWGTDTQYF.

This clone was detected only once. This chain connects TRBV11-1 to TRBJ2-5; D is unclear. The CDR3 covers 14 residues. Germline V gene data show CDR1 as SGHAT and CDR2 as FQDESV (reference sequence). Trimming removed 1 base at V and 0 bases at J, with 6 bases between. The CDR3 bases are TGTGCCAGCAGCTTAGATGGGGACCAAGAGACCCAGTACTTC. It encodes CASSLDGDQETQYF.

The chain recombines TRBV5-6 with TRBJ2-3; 7 nucleotides line up with TRBD2. CDR3 size: 15 residues. After removal of 5 bases from V and 4 bases from J, the junction contained 10 bases not matched to a gene. CDR1 is SGHDT and CDR2 is YYEEEE in the germline V gene. The CDR3 nucleotides are TGTGCCAGCAGTTCCGGACTAGGGATCTCAGATACGCAGTATTTT. Protein: CASSSGLGISDTQYF.

This sequence joins TRBV6-6 and TRBJ1-2, with 7 bases lining up with TRBD1. Germline V lookup: CDR1 MNHNY, CDR2 SVGAGI (reference sequence). The ends lost 0 bases at V and 4 bases at J; junction bases unmatched: 5. The CDR3 covers 15 residues. CDR3 amino acids: CASSYSKGAVYGYTF. In DNA form, the CDR3 reads TGTGCCAGCAGTTACTCAAAGGGGGCAGTCTATGGCTACACCTTC.

This clone turned up a few times. This chain uses TRBV4-1 with TRBJ1-2, with TRBD1 matching 7 bases. Trimming removed 1 base from V and 4 bases from J; junction bases left unmatched: 3. The germline CDR1 and CDR2 sequences are MGHRA and YSYEKL. The CDR3 contains 14 residues. As DNA, the CDR3 is TGCGCCAGCAGCCAAGTAAGGGGGCCCTATGGCTACACCTTC. This translates into CASSQVRGPYGYTF.

V is TRBV7-7 and J is TRBJ2-2; D is ambiguous. CDR1 SSHAT and CDR2 FNYEAQ come from the germline V gene (reference sequence). The CDR3 extends over 14 amino acids. The V end lost 5 bases, the J end lost 7 bases, and 14 bases lay between the germline ends. The CDR3 reads CASSREYSSGELFF. The CDR3 DNA sequence: TGTGCCAGCAGCCGAGAATACAGTAGCGGGGAGCTGTTTTTT. The entire variable domain, with the rest obtained from reference TRBV7-7 and TRBJ2-2, is as follows: GAGVSQSPRYKVTKRGQDVTLRCDPISSHATLYWYQQALGQGPEFLTYFNYEAQPDKSGLPSDRFSAERPEGSISTLTIQRTEQRDSAMYRCASSREYSSGELFFGEGSRLTVL.

The chain combines TRBV28 with TRBJ1-4; the D gene is possibly TRBD1 (5 bases). Germline V CDR1 and CDR2: MDHEN, SYDVKM. V shed 3 bases and J shed 5 bases, with 13 bases lying between them. CDR3 length: 15 amino acids. CDR3 bases: TGTGCCAGCAGTTTTGGAAGGGGCCTCAATGAAAAACTGTTTTTT. Translating it yields CASSFGRGLNEKLFF.

The rearrangement uses TRBV7-9 and TRBJ2-1; D remains unclear. Germline CDR1 SEHNR, CDR2 FQNEAQ (reference sequence). Trimming removed 5 bases from V and 2 bases from J, with 16 bases in between. The length of the CDR3 is 16 residues. The CDR3 spells CASSPEVVRPYNEQFF. CDR3 coding DNA: TGTGCCAGCAGCCCAGAGGTAGTCCGACCCTACAATGAGCAGTTCTTC.

The chain is built from TRBV5-6 and TRBJ2-5; the D gene is possibly TRBD1 (6 bases). V gave up 0 bases and J gave up 5 bases, with 14 bases separating them. CDR1 SGHDT and CDR2 YYEEEE come from the germline V gene. The length of the CDR3 is 15 residues. The CDR3 DNA is TGTGCCAGCAGCTTGGCGAATAGTGGGGGCGAGACCCAGTACTTC. Its translation is CASSLANSGGETQYF.

V gene TRBV6-1 combines with J gene TRBJ2-2, with D possibly being TRBD1 (6 bases). Per germline, CDR1 MNHNS and CDR2 SASEGT. V lost 2 bases, J lost 5 bases, and 9 bases lay in between. The CDR3 consists of 14 residues. Here the CDR3 reads CASSESGATGELFF. The CDR3 coding sequence is TGTGCCAGCAGTGAATCAGGGGCGACCGGGGAGCTGTTTTTT.

The chain employs TRBV28 and TRBJ2-1; a weak D match, TRBD2 (5 bases). Germline V lookup: CDR1 MDHEN, CDR2 SYDVKM. Trimming left V 5 bases short and J 2 bases short, with 16 bases between. The CDR3 has 16 amino acids. CDR3 amino acids: CASSTTRSIPYNEQFF. CDR3 DNA sequence: TGTGCCAGCAGTACTACTAGATCGATCCCCTACAATGAGCAGTTCTTC.

This clone came up once. This chain joins TRBV2 and TRBJ1-6; D is unresolved. CDR1 and CDR2 (germline): SNHLY, FYNNEI. Trimming removed 3 bases at V and 5 bases at J, with 17 bases between. The CDR3 sequence is 17 residues long. The CDR3 here is CASSDRGQELDNSPLHF. Here the CDR3 DNA reads TGTGCCAGCAGTGACCGGGGTCAAGAGCTAGATAATTCACCCCTCCACTTT.

This chain links TRBV7-8 with TRBJ2-1, with D possibly TRBD1 on 6 matching bases. This CDR3 is built from 14 residues. V lost 5 bases and J lost 8, with 16 bases in between. In germline, CDR1 is SGHVS, CDR2 FQNEAQ. In DNA form, the CDR3 reads TGTGCCAGCAGCCACACCAGGGGTCGGGATGAGCAGTTCTTC. Its protein is CASSHTRGRDEQFF.

V is TRBV10-3 and J is TRBJ2-7, with D maybe TRBD2 (5 bases). V lost 10 bases and J 0 bases, leaving 13 bases between the germline ends. The CDR3 is 13 amino acids. Germline CDR1 reads ENHRY; CDR2 reads SYGVKD. The CDR3 nucleotides read TGTGCCAACCAAGACGGGGACTCCTACGAGCAGTACTTC. It codes for CANQDGDSYEQYF.

The rearrangement uses TRBV4-1 and TRBJ2-3, with TRBD1 identical over 8 bases. The CDR3 consists of 15 residues. The V gene end was trimmed by 5 bases and the J gene end by 5 bases; junction bases not matched to a gene: 9. Germline CDR1 reads MGHRA; CDR2 reads YSYEKL. The chain's CDR3 is CASSAPDREVDTQYF. As DNA, the CDR3 is TGCGCCAGCAGCGCTCCGGACAGGGAGGTAGATACGCAGTATTTT.

This chain joins TRBV27 and TRBJ2-7; D is uncertain. V lost 5 bases to trimming and J lost 3 bases, with 8 bases between them. The germline V gene has CDR1 MNHEY and CDR2 SMNVEV (reference sequence). This CDR3 contains 12 residues. Written as DNA, the CDR3 is TGTGCCAGCAGTGACACCATCTACGAGCAGTACTTC. The encoded protein is CASSDTIYEQYF.

The V call is TRBV28, the J call TRBJ2-1; 10 positions match TRBD1. The germline gives CDR1 MDHEN, CDR2 SYDVKM. V lost 4 bases, J lost 9 bases, and 12 bases stayed unmatched. The CDR3 sequence is 16 residues long. The CDR3 DNA reads as TGTGCCAGCAGTTGGACCCGGGACAGGGGTGTAAGTGAGCAGTTCTTC. Translated: CASSWTRDRGVSEQFF.

The chain links TRBV10-3 to TRBJ1-6, with no clear D. Trimming stripped 4 bases from V and 0 bases from J, with 7 bases between. The CDR3 totals 15 residues. CDR1 ENHRY and CDR2 SYGVKD come from the germline V gene. CDR3 bases: TGTGCCATCAGTGCGGAGAGCTCCTATAATTCACCCCTCCACTTT. Residues: CAISAESSYNSPLHF.